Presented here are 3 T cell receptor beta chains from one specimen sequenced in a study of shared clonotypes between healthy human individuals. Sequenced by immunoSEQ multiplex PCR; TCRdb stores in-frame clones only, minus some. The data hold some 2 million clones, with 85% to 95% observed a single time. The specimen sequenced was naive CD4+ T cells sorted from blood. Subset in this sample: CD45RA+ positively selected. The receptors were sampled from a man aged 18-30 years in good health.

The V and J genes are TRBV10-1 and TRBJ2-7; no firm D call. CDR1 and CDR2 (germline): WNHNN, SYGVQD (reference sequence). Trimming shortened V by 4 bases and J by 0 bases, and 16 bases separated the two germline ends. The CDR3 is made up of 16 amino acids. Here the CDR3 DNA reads TGCGCCAGCAGTGTTGGCAGTGGCCACGGCTCCTACGAGCAGTACTTC. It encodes CASSVGSGHGSYEQYF.

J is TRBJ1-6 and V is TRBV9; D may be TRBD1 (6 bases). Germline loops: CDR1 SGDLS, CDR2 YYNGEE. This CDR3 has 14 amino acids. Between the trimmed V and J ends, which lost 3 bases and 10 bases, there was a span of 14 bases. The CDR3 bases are TGTGCCAGCAGCGCAAAACAGGGTTCGTCACCCCTCCACTTT. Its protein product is CASSAKQGSSPLHF.

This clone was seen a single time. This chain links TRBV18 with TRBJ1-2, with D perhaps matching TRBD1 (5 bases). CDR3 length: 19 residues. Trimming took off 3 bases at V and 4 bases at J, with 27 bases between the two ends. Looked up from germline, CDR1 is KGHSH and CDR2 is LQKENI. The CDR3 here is CASSPRVSVREAMIYGYTF. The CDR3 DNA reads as TGTGCCAGCTCACCCCGGGTTTCCGTCAGGGAGGCTATGATCTATGGCTACACCTTC.